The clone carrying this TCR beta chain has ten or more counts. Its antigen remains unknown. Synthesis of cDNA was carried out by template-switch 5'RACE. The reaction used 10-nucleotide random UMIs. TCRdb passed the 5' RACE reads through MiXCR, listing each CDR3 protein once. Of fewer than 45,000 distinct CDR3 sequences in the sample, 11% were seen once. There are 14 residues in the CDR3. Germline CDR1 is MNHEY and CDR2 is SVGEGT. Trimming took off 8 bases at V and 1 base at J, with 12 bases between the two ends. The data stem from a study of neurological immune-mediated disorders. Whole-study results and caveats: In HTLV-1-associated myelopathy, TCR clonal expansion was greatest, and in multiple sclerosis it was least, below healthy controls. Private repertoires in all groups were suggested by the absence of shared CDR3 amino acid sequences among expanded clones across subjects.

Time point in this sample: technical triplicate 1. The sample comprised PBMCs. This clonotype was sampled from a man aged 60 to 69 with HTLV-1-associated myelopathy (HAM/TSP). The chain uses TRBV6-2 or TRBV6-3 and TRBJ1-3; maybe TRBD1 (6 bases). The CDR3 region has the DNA TGTGCCAGCGTAAAGGGGGGATCTGGAAACACCATATATTTT. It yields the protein CASVKGGSGNTIYF.